One sample yielded the 16 T cell receptor beta chains listed below, sequenced in a study of T cell changes during pregnancy in multiple sclerosis. Only in-frame clones appear in the TCRdb table, and some are missing; sequencing was by immunoSEQ multiplex PCR. The sample consists of 78,000 or so clones, about 93% of them appearing once. Sequencing used CD4+ T cells from peripheral blood mononuclear cells, obtained before pregnancy. The receptors shown here come from a female donor with multiple sclerosis, enrolled in a pregnancy study.

The chain has TRBV7-2 and TRBJ1-1; D remains ambiguous. The germline V gene has CDR1 SGHTA and CDR2 FQGNSA. The CDR3 is 14 amino acids. Deletions cut 5 bases from V and 3 bases from J, with 13 bases between. In DNA form, the CDR3 reads TGTGCCAGCAGCACCATACCAGGCTACACTGAAGCTTTCTTT. Amino acid sequence: CASSTIPGYTEAFF.

The chain is built from TRBV4-2 and TRBJ1-2; D is unresolved. Between the trimmed V and J ends, which lost 0 bases and 4 bases, there was a span of 12 bases. The CDR3 runs 15 residues. Looked up from germline, CDR1 is LGHNA and CDR2 is YNFKEQ. The CDR3 reads CASSQEGGSIYGYTF. CDR3 bases: TGTGCCAGCAGCCAAGAAGGAGGGTCGATCTATGGCTACACCTTC.

The chain joins TRBV19 to TRBJ1-1; D is unclear. This CDR3 is 13 amino acids long. With 2 bases removed from V and 3 bases from J, the gap between germline ends came to 7 bases. From germline, CDR1 is LNHDA and CDR2 SQIVND (reference sequence). CDR3 bases: TGTGCCAGTAGTATAAGTCGGTACACTGAAGCTTTCTTT. This codes for CASSISRYTEAFF.

The CDR3 is CAWSVLKRGYEQYF. CDR3 DNA sequence: TGTGCCTGGAGTGTACTGAAGCGGGGCTACGAGCAGTACTTC. The J gene is TRBJ2-7, the V gene TRBV30, with 7 bases identical to TRBD2. With 0 bases clipped from V and 3 bases from J, the junction kept 5 bases outside the gene matches. The CDR3 is made up of 14 amino acids. Per germline, CDR1 GTSNPN and CDR2 SVGIG (reference sequence). The full variable domain, with the rest looked up from reference TRBV30 and TRBJ2-7, is SQTIHQWPATLVQPVGSPLSLECTVEGTSNPNLYWYRQAAGRGLQLLFYSVGIGQISSEVPQNLSASRPQDRQFILSSKKLLLSDSGFYLCAWSVLKRGYEQYFGPGTRLTVT.

This sequence joins TRBV5-1 and TRBJ2-7; tentatively, D is TRBD2 (7 bases). The CDR3 is made up of 20 amino acids. The V and J ends lost 0 bases and 4 bases respectively, with 29 bases between them. CDR1 is SGHRS and CDR2 is YFSETQ in the germline V gene. The CDR3 nucleotides read TGCGCCAGCAGCTTGGGGGTACAGGGAAAGACAGCGGGATTCAATTACGAGCAGTACTTC. The encoded protein is CASSLGVQGKTAGFNYEQYF.

The chain couples TRBV5-4 to TRBJ2-2; 9 bases align to TRBD1. From germline, CDR1 is SGHNT and CDR2 YYREEE (reference sequence). J was trimmed by 5 bases and V by 0 bases; bases with no gene match: 5. The CDR3 has 16 residues. The CDR3 loop is CASSLAVDRGTGELFF. CDR3 DNA sequence: TGTGCCAGCAGCTTGGCGGTGGACAGGGGAACCGGGGAGCTGTTTTTT.

This chain links TRBV30 with TRBJ2-7, with TRBD1 as a possible D gene (6 bases). The germline CDR1 and CDR2 sequences are GTSNPN and SVGIG (reference sequence). The CDR3 contains 12 residues. V gave up 5 bases and J gave up 6 bases, with 14 bases separating them. CDR3 amino acids: CAWGYRVGEQYF. The CDR3 coding sequence is TGTGCCTGGGGATACAGGGTTGGCGAGCAGTACTTC.

This clone was seen once. This sequence joins TRBV5-4 and TRBJ1-2, with 12 nucleotides matching TRBD1. The CDR3 contains 16 residues. V gave up 3 bases and J gave up 4 bases; unmatched junction bases: 7. Germline V CDR1 and CDR2: SGHNT, YYREEE (reference sequence). For the CDR3, the DNA is TGTGCCAGCAGCTACTCCGGGACAGGGGGCAGCTATGGCTACACCTTC. This sequence encodes CASSYSGTGGSYGYTF.

This chain joins TRBV27 and TRBJ2-2, with TRBD1 matching over 7 bases. This CDR3 is built from 17 residues. With V trimmed by 4 bases and J by 3 bases, 11 bases remained unmatched. Germline lookup yields CDR1 MNHEY and CDR2 SMNVEV (reference sequence). DNA for the CDR3: TGTGCCAGCAGTTACGTATCGGGACAGTCCTACACCGGGGAGCTGTTTTTT. Its protein product is CASSYVSGQSYTGELFF.

The V call is TRBV7-2, the J call TRBJ2-3; 8 bases match TRBD2. The CDR3 extends over 15 amino acids. J gave up 1 base and V 1 base, and 1 base lay outside the gene matches. Germline values: CDR1 SGHTA, CDR2 FQGNSA. The CDR3: CASSLGGGRTDTQYF. DNA for the CDR3: TGTGCCAGCAGCTTAGGCGGGGGGCGCACAGATACGCAGTATTTT.

This chain connects TRBV7-2 to TRBJ2-7; D is unclear. CDR3 length equals 13 residues. The V end was cut by 5 bases, the J end by 3 bases, with 11 bases between. CDR1 and CDR2 from the germline V gene are SGHTA and FQGNSA. The CDR3 reads CASSQVVSYEQYF. The DNA for the CDR3 is TGTGCCAGCAGCCAGGTAGTAAGCTACGAGCAGTACTTC.

This clone is a singleton in its sample. The gene calls are TRBV6-1 and TRBJ2-6; D is unresolved. The CDR3 is 15 residues long. The germline V gene encodes CDR1 MNHNS and CDR2 SASEGT. Trimming pared 4 bases from V and 0 bases from J, leaving 7 bases between. CDR3 region: CASSVQNSGANVLTF. The CDR3 DNA follows: TGTGCCAGCAGTGTTCAGAACTCTGGGGCCAACGTCCTGACTTTC.

The J gene is TRBJ2-2, the V gene TRBV6-5, with D possibly being TRBD2 (6 bases). This CDR3 spans 15 amino acids. With 9 bases removed from V and 3 bases from J, the gap between germline ends came to 17 bases. The V gene's germline CDR1 is MNHEY and CDR2 SVGAGI. The CDR3 loop reads CASRTSGRHTGELFF. The CDR3 nucleotides read TGTGCCAGTCGGACAAGCGGGCGACACACCGGGGAGCTGTTTTTT.

J is TRBJ2-7 and V is TRBV19; 9 bases match TRBD1. The V and J ends lost 5 bases and 4 bases, in that order; junction bases with no gene match: 12. CDR3 size: 16 residues. Germline V CDR1 and CDR2: LNHDA, SQIVND (reference sequence). CDR3 amino acids: CASSGLMGTGSYEQYF. Written as DNA, the CDR3 is TGTGCCAGTAGTGGGCTTATGGGGACAGGGTCTTACGAGCAGTACTTC.

The V gene is TRBV5-5, the J gene TRBJ1-1; D gene unclear. The germline CDR1 and CDR2 sequences are SGHKS and YYEKEE (reference sequence). V lost 0 bases, J lost 2 bases, and 14 bases lay in between. There are 16 residues in the CDR3. CDR3 residues: CASSLVRASLNTEAFF. The DNA for the CDR3 is TGTGCCAGCAGCTTGGTGAGGGCCAGCCTCAACACTGAAGCTTTCTTT. Combining the CDR3 with reference TRBV5-5 and TRBJ1-1 gives the whole variable domain DAGVTQSPTHLIKTRGQQVTLRCSPISGHKSVSWYQQVLGQGPQFIFQYYEKEERGRGNFPDRFSARQFPNYSSELNVNALLLGDSALYLCASSLVRASLNTEAFFGQGTRLTVV.

Written as DNA, the CDR3 is TGTGCCAGCAGCTCGGGACTAGCGGGACACGAGCAGTACTTC. It specifies CASSSGLAGHEQYF. V usage is TRBV7-2 and J usage is TRBJ2-7, with 13 bases matching TRBD2. The CDR3 runs to 14 residues. Germline assignment: CDR1 SGHTA and CDR2 FQGNSA. The ends lost 4 bases at V and 5 bases at J; junction bases unmatched: 2.